A single sample is the source of the 30 T cell receptor beta chains below, sequenced in a study of response to subunit inactivated influenza vaccine (dated by TCRdb to 2017 to 2018). The library was built by means of RT-PCR. Sequencing used an Illumina HiSeq 2500. Starting from the raw public reads, TCRdb applied fastp trimming at Q25, assembled clones with MiXCR and retained in-frame beta chains. Each record represents a unique CDR3 protein, reported with the most common genes and DNA among its rows. Across this sample there are about 500,000 distinct CDR3 sequences, with approximately 12% seen only once. The top ten clones comprise about 12% of the sample. This specimen's time point label, per the study, means: more than 35 days after influenza vaccine administration. The sample here was PBMCs from blood, taken 40 to 50 days after vaccination. Receptors originate from a man in his fifties who received an inactivated influenza vaccine. Donor details come from another sample of the same person, matched by shared clones.

At least ten counts were recorded for this clonotype. The V gene is TRBV20-1, the J gene TRBJ2-3, with TRBD2 matching over 10 bases. The ends lost 5 bases at V and 4 bases at J; junction bases unmatched: 9. The CDR3 has 15 amino acids. The germline CDR1 and CDR2 sequences are DFQATT and SNEGSKA (reference sequence). CDR3 loop: CSAVPGLAMADTQYF. Here the CDR3 DNA reads TGCAGTGCTGTCCCGGGACTAGCGATGGCAGATACGCAGTATTTT.

There are a few counts of this clonotype. The chain combines TRBV7-9 with TRBJ2-7, with D tentatively TRBD1 or TRBD2 (5 bases each). The CDR3 totals 14 residues. Trimming left V 0 bases short and J 5 bases short, with 11 bases between. Germline CDR1 and CDR2: SEHNR and FQNEAQ (reference sequence). The CDR3 loop reads CASSLATRDHEQYF. As DNA, the CDR3 is TGTGCCAGCAGCTTAGCTACCAGGGACCACGAGCAGTACTTC.

This sequence joins TRBV10-3 and TRBJ2-2, with TRBD1 identical over 9 bases. Germline CDR1 ENHRY, CDR2 SYGVKD. V lost 8 bases to trimming and J lost 2 bases; unmatched junction nucleotides: 3. The CDR3 consists of 14 residues. The CDR3 here is CAIGTGLNTGELFF. The CDR3 region has the DNA TGTGCCATCGGGACAGGGCTTAACACCGGGGAGCTGTTTTTT.

This clonotype has more than one count but fewer than ten. The CDR3 is CASSFGFLGAAGELFF. As DNA, the CDR3 is TGTGCCAGCAGTTTCGGTTTCCTAGGGGCGGCCGGGGAGCTGTTTTTT. The V and J genes are TRBV27 and TRBJ2-2; a possible D gene is TRBD1 (5 bases). The CDR3 spans 16 residues. V lost 3 bases, J lost 6 bases, and 17 bases lay in between. Germline values: CDR1 MNHEY, CDR2 SMNVEV (reference sequence).

This clonotype was seen at least ten times. V gene TRBV4-2 combines with J gene TRBJ1-1; D remains ambiguous. Trimming took 1 base from V and 1 from J, leaving 10 bases between them. Germline V gene lookup returns CDR1 LGHNA and CDR2 YNFKEQ. The CDR3 has 15 amino acids. The CDR3 bases are TGTGCCAGCAGCCAAGCCGCCCTACAGAACACTGAAGCTTTCTTT. Encoded protein: CASSQAALQNTEAFF.

This clonotype was counted only a few times. The rearrangement joins TRBV12-2 to TRBJ2-2; the table calls TRBD1, which could not be checked here. TRBV12-2 is a pseudogene. The CDR3 consists of 18 residues. CDR3 region: CASHLTRFRTGDIGELFF. In nucleotides, the CDR3 is TGTGCAAGTCACCTGACGAGGTTTCGGACAGGGGATATCGGGGAGCTGTTTTTT.

The J gene is TRBJ1-5, the V gene TRBV28; 9 bases align to TRBD1. Germline V gene lookup returns CDR1 MDHEN and CDR2 SYDVKM. Trimming removed 6 bases from V and 3 bases from J; junction bases left unmatched: 6. The CDR3 runs 15 residues. The DNA of the CDR3 is TGTGCCAGCAGAAGCCGGGACAGGGACAATCAGCCCCAGCATTTT. Encoded protein: CASRSRDRDNQPQHF.

This clonotype turned up a few times. CDR3 residues: CASSFTGLAAGEQYF. In DNA, the CDR3 is TGCGCCAGCAGCTTTACGGGTTTGGCGGCCGGCGAGCAGTACTTC. The chain joins TRBV5-1 to TRBJ2-7; no clear D gene. Germline CDR1 and CDR2: SGHRS and YFSETQ. V lost 2 bases and J 6 bases, leaving 18 bases between the germline ends. This CDR3 is built from 15 residues.

This clonotype occurred many times. The V gene is TRBV12-3 or TRBV12-4, the J gene TRBJ1-5, with D possibly TRBD1 on 5 matching bases. The CDR3 extends over 13 amino acids. V was pared by 5 bases and J by 4 bases, with 9 bases between. This chain's CDR3 is CASSPQGNQPQHF. CDR3 sequence (DNA): TGTGCCAGCAGTCCCCAGGGTAATCAGCCCCAGCATTTT.

This clonotype was seen a handful of times. The chain employs TRBV6-1 and TRBJ2-1, with 9 bases lining up with TRBD1. J was trimmed by 5 bases and V by 7 bases; bases with no gene match: 9. Germline V lookup: CDR1 MNHNS, CDR2 SASEGT. The CDR3 is 15 residues long. The CDR3 sequence is CASKPRDRANNEQFF. DNA for the CDR3: TGTGCCAGCAAACCTCGGGACAGGGCAAACAATGAGCAGTTCTTC.

This sequence joins TRBV29-1 and TRBJ2-1, with D maybe TRBD1 (6 bases). Germline values: CDR1 SQVTM, CDR2 ANQGSEA. The CDR3 extends over 12 amino acids. Trimming took off 2 bases at V and 8 bases at J, with 10 bases between the two ends. CDR3 nucleotide sequence: TGCAGCGTTGAATCGCAGGGGTATGAGCAGTTCTTC. It yields the protein CSVESQGYEQFF.

A few counts support this clonotype. The CDR3 sequence: CSATRVGTDTQYF. The CDR3 bases are TGCAGTGCTACCAGGGTTGGGACAGATACGCAGTATTTT. The rearrangement joins TRBV20-1 to TRBJ2-3; D might be TRBD1 (5 bases). This CDR3 spans 13 amino acids. CDR1 DFQATT and CDR2 SNEGSKA come from the germline V gene (reference sequence). The V end lost 4 bases, the J end lost 3 bases, and 11 bases lay between the germline ends.

Note on this clonotype: One end of the junction fails to match germline, which may point to a read error. The V call is TRBV20-1, the J call TRBJ2-5; 12 nucleotides agree with TRBD2. The CDR3 loop spans 15 amino acids. Germline V gene data show CDR1 as DFQATT and CDR2 as SNEGSKA (reference sequence). In DNA, the CDR3 is TGCTGTGCTAGAGATGGACTAGCGGGGAAGGAGACCCAGTACTTC. Translated, it gives CCARDGLAGKETQYF.

This clonotype was detected only a few times. The genes are TRBV10-3 and TRBJ1-2; no reliable D call. CDR3 length equals 14 residues. Germline lookup yields CDR1 ENHRY and CDR2 SYGVKD. V was trimmed by 0 bases and J by 5 bases, leaving 10 bases between them. CDR3 bases: TGTGCCATCAGTGAGTCGAAAGGGCCATATGGCTACACCTTC. This translates into CAISESKGPYGYTF.

This clonotype was observed a few times. V and J are TRBV3-1 and TRBJ2-3; tentatively, D is TRBD1 or TRBD2 (5 bases each). The germline V gene encodes CDR1 LGHDT and CDR2 YNNKEL (reference sequence). Between the trimmed V and J ends, which lost 4 bases and 0 bases, there was a span of 14 bases. The CDR3 runs to 16 residues. The CDR3 reads CASSRAGTLSTDTQYF. CDR3 sequence (DNA): TGTGCCAGCAGCCGGGCCGGGACCCTTAGCACAGATACGCAGTATTTT.

This chain links TRBV4-3 with TRBJ2-7, with 11 bases aligning to TRBD2. The CDR3 runs to 16 residues. V lost 1 base, J lost 3 bases, and 5 bases stayed unmatched. Germline values: CDR1 LGHNA, CDR2 YSLEER. The CDR3 region has the DNA TGCGCCAGCAGCCAAGCCGGGACTAGCGGATTCTACGAGCAGTACTTC. It encodes CASSQAGTSGFYEQYF.

This clonotype came up a few times. This sequence joins TRBV5-1 and TRBJ2-1, with TRBD2 identical over 10 bases. Trimming at V came to 5 bases and at J to 8 bases, leaving 16 bases not matched to a gene. The germline gives CDR1 SGHRS, CDR2 YFSETQ. There are 17 residues in the CDR3. The CDR3 here is CASRPRTSGVLGDEQFF. Here the CDR3 DNA reads TGCGCCAGCAGACCCCGGACTAGCGGAGTCTTGGGGGATGAGCAGTTCTTC.

This rearrangement joins TRBV7-2 to TRBJ1-6; D unclear. Germline V gene lookup returns CDR1 SGHTA and CDR2 FQGNSA. CDR3 length equals 15 residues. Trimming pared 7 bases from V and 1 base from J, leaving 11 bases between. Written as DNA, the CDR3 is TGTGCCAGCATCAGTCGCCGATCCTATAATTCACCCCTCCACTTT. Protein product: CASISRRSYNSPLHF.

This clonotype occurred a few times. The V gene is TRBV7-7, the J gene TRBJ1-5, with D perhaps matching TRBD1 (6 bases). The germline V gene encodes CDR1 SSHAT and CDR2 FNYEAQ (reference sequence). The CDR3 has 13 residues. Trimming left V 10 bases short and J 3 bases short, with 13 bases between. The CDR3, as DNA: TGTGCCAACCCGGGACATATCAATCAGCCCCAGCATTTT. This encodes CANPGHINQPQHF.

The table lists this clonotype with many counts. V and J are TRBV12-3 or TRBV12-4 and TRBJ1-4, with D tentatively TRBD1 (5 bases). V gave up 1 base and J gave up 7 bases, with 13 bases separating them. The CDR3 runs 15 residues. In DNA form, the CDR3 reads TGTGCCAGCAGTTTAGGCGGCAGGAGGGGTGAAAAACTGTTTTTT. This sequence encodes CASSLGGRRGEKLFF.

This clonotype has ten or more counts. The chain is built from TRBV6-4 and TRBJ2-1; TRBD1 matches 8 bases. Germline V gene sequence: CDR1 MRHNA, CDR2 SNTAGT. Losses at the gene ends were 4 bases for V and 9 bases for J; bases not matched to a gene: 8. There are 14 residues in the CDR3. Here the CDR3 DNA reads TGTGCCAGCAGTGGAGACAGGGGTTTGGGTGAGCAGTTCTTC. It translates to CASSGDRGLGEQFF.

This clonotype has a count of ten or more. The chain links TRBV11-2 to TRBJ1-2, with D possibly TRBD1 on 5 matching bases. The V end lost 2 bases, the J end lost 11 bases, and 15 bases lay between the germline ends. The CDR3 consists of 13 residues. Germline CDR1 reads SGHAT; CDR2 reads FQNNGV. CDR3 nucleotide sequence: TGTGCCAGCAGCTTAAGTGTATTTCAGGGTTACACCTTC. Its translation: CASSLSVFQGYTF.

This clonotype was recorded many times. This CDR3 reads CASSETGGNNEQFF. In DNA form, the CDR3 reads TGCGCCAGCAGTGAGACAGGGGGTAACAATGAGCAGTTCTTC. The rearrangement joins TRBV4-3 to TRBJ2-1; 9 bases agree with TRBD1. The CDR3 is 14 amino acids. Germline CDR1 LGHNA, CDR2 YSLEER. V gave up 6 bases and J gave up 5 bases; unmatched junction bases: 5.

This clonotype has more than one count but fewer than ten. The chain has TRBV4-3 and TRBJ2-7; D is unresolved. This CDR3 is built from 15 residues. Per the germline V gene, CDR1 is LGHNA and CDR2 is YSLEER. V was clipped by 1 base and J by 3 bases, with 13 bases between them. The DNA for the CDR3 is TGCGCCAGCAGCCAAGGAATGGCCCCGGTCTACGAGCAGTACTTC. It encodes CASSQGMAPVYEQYF.

The DNA of the CDR3 is TGTGCCAGCAGTTTAGGCTCACGGCTACAGGGCTACGAGCAGTACTTC. This gives the protein CASSLGSRLQGYEQYF. V is TRBV28 and J is TRBJ2-7, with D perhaps TRBD1 (6 bases). The CDR3 totals 16 residues. V was pared by 2 bases and J by 3 bases, with 17 bases between. The germline V gene has CDR1 MDHEN and CDR2 SYDVKM.

This clonotype has a handful of counts. The V gene is TRBV4-3, the J gene TRBJ1-5; D gene ambiguous. Trimming took off 0 bases at V and 7 bases at J, with 7 bases between the two ends. Germline V CDR1 and CDR2: LGHNA, YSLEER. CDR3 length: 13 residues. This CDR3 reads CASSQDREQPQHF. CDR3 nucleotide sequence: TGCGCCAGCAGCCAAGACCGCGAACAGCCCCAGCATTTT.

This clonotype has only a few counts. This sequence joins TRBV20-1 and TRBJ2-5; TRBD1 might be the D (7 bases). Trimming took 0 bases from V and 9 from J, leaving 23 bases between them. Germline V lookup: CDR1 DFQATT, CDR2 SNEGSKA (reference sequence). The CDR3 runs to 16 residues. The CDR3 loop is CSARDQGQLLTGAQYF. The DNA for the CDR3 is TGCAGTGCTAGAGACCAGGGACAGCTCTTGACGGGGGCCCAGTACTTC.

The chain recombines TRBV4-1 with TRBJ2-7, with D tentatively TRBD2 (6 bases). CDR3 size: 13 residues. V lost 4 bases and J lost 1, with 8 bases in between. Germline V gives CDR1 MGHRA, CDR2 YSYEKL. CDR3 sequence: CASSRRDSYEQYF. Here the CDR3 DNA reads TGCGCCAGCAGCCGGAGGGATTCCTACGAGCAGTACTTC.

The CDR3 region is CASSSTSGRSSLNEQFF. The CDR3 DNA reads TGTGCCAGCAGTTCGACTAGCGGGAGGAGCTCCCTCAATGAGCAGTTCTTC. V gene TRBV28 combines with J gene TRBJ2-1, with 13 positions matching TRBD2. Germline CDR1 is MDHEN and CDR2 is SYDVKM. The CDR3 length is 17 residues. Trimming cost V 4 bases and J 6 bases; bases outside gene matches: 9.

The genes are TRBV2 and TRBJ2-4; tentatively, D is TRBD2 (6 bases). CDR1 and CDR2 from the germline V gene are SNHLY and FYNNEI. Trimming pared 0 bases from V and 6 bases from J, leaving 30 bases between. The CDR3 runs 21 residues. CDR3 sequence (DNA): TGTGCCAGCAGTGAAGCGTATAGCTCCGCTCCCCGTAGGGGAGGTGGAAACATTCAGTACTTC. As protein: CASSEAYSSAPRRGGGNIQYF.